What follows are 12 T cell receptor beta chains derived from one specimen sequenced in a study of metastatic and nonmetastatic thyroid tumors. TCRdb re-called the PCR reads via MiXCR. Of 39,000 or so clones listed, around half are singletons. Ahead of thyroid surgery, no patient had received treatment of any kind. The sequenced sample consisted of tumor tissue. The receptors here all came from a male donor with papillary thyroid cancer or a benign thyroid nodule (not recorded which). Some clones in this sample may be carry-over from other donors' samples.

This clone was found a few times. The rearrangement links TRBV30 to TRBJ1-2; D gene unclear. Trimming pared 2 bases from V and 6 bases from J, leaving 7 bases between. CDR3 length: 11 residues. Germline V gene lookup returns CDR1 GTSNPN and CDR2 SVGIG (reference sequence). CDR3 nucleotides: TGTGCCTGGAGTTATGGGGATGGCTACACCTTC. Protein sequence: CAWSYGDGYTF.

The chain's CDR3 is CAWSKGQDNSPLHF. CDR3 coding DNA: TGTGCCTGGAGTAAGGGACAGGATAATTCACCCCTCCACTTT. This rearrangement joins TRBV30 to TRBJ1-6; 8 nucleotides line up with TRBD1. V shed 2 bases, J shed 5 bases, and the junction held 2 bases outside the gene matches. CDR3 size: 14 residues. Germline values: CDR1 GTSNPN, CDR2 SVGIG (reference sequence).

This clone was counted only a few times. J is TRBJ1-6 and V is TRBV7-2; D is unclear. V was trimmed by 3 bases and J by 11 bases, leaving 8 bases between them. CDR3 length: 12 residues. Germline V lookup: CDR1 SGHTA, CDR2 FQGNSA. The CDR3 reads CASSFTGTPLHF. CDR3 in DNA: TGTGCCAGCAGCTTTACGGGGACACCCCTCCACTTT. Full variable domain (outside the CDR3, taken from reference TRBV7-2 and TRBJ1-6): GAGVSQSPSNKVTEKGKDVELRCDPISGHTALYWYRQSLGQGLEFLIYFQGNSAPDKSGLPSDRFSAERTGGSVSTLTIQRTQQEDSAVYLCASSFTGTPLHFGNGTRLTVT.

The CDR3 bases are TGCGCCAGCAGTGCAGGAAACACCATATATTTT. This sequence encodes CASSAGNTIYF. This rearrangement joins TRBV10-2 to TRBJ1-3, with no clear D. The germline V and J ends were trimmed by 4 bases and 4 bases, with 2 bases remaining between them. CDR1 is WSHSY and CDR2 is SAAADI in the germline V gene. CDR3 length: 11 amino acids.

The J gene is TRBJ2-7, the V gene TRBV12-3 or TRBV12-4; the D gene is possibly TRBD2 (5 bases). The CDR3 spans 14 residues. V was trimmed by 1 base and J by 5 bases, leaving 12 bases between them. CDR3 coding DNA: TGTGCCAGCAGTTTAGGAGGGTCCGTCGACGAGCAGTACTTC. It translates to CASSLGGSVDEQYF.

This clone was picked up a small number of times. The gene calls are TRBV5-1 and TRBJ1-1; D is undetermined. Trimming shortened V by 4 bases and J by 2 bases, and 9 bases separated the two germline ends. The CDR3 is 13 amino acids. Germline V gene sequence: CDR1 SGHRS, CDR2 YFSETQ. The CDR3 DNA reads TGCGCCAGCAGCATGCCTCTTAACACTGAAGCTTTCTTT. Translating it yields CASSMPLNTEAFF.

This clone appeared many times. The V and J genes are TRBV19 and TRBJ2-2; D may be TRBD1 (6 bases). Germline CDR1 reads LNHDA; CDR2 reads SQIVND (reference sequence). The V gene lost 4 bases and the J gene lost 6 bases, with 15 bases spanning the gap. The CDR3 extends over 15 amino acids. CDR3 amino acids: CASSTKIGGAGELFF. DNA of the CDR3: TGTGCCAGTAGTACGAAAATAGGGGGTGCCGGGGAGCTGTTTTTT.

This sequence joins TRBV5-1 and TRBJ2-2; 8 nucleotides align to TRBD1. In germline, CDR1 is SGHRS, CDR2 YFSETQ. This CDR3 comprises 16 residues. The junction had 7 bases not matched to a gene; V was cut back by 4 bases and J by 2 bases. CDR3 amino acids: CASSRSTGGNTGELFF. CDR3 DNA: TGCGCCAGCAGCCGTTCTACAGGGGGAAACACCGGGGAGCTGTTTTTT.

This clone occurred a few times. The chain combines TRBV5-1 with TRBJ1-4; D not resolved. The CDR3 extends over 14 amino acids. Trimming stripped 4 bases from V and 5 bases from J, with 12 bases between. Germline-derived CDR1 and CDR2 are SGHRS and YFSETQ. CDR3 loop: CASSPRTGNEKLFF. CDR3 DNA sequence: TGCGCCAGCAGCCCACGGACTGGAAATGAAAAACTGTTTTTT.

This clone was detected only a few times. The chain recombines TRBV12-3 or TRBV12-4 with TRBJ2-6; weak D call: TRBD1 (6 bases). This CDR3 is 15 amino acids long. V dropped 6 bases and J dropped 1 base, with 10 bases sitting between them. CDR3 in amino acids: CASRNRVSGANVLTF. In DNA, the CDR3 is TGTGCCAGCAGGAACAGGGTGTCTGGGGCCAACGTCCTGACTTTC.

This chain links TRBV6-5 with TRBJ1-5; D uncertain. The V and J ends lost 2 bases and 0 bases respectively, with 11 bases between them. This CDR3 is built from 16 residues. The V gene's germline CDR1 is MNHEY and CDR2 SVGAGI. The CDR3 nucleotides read TGTGCCAGCAGTTACCTGGACGGGAATAGCAATCAGCCCCAGCATTTT. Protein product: CASSYLDGNSNQPQHF.

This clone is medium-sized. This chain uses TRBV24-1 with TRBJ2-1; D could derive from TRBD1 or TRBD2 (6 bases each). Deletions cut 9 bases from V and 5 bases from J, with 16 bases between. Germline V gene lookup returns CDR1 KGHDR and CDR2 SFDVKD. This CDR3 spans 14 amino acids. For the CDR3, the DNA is TGTGCCACCTCTAGGTGGGGGGCTCACAATGAGCAGTTCTTC. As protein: CATSRWGAHNEQFF.